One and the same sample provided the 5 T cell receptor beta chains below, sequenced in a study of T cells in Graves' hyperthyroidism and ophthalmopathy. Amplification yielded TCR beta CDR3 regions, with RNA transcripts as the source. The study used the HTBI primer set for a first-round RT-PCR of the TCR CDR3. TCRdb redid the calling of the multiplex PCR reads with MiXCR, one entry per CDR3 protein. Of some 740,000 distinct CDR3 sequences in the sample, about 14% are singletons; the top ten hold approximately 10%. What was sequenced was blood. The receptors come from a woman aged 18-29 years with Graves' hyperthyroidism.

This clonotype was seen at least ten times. The CDR3 loop is CSAAIAGWYQETQYF. The CDR3 coding sequence is TGCAGTGCGGCTATAGCGGGGTGGTACCAAGAGACCCAGTACTTC. This chain connects TRBV20-1 to TRBJ2-5, with 8 bases identical to TRBD2. Losses at the gene ends were 6 bases for V and 0 bases for J; bases not matched to a gene: 9. Germline V gene lookup returns CDR1 DFQATT and CDR2 SNEGSKA (reference sequence). The CDR3 has 15 amino acids.

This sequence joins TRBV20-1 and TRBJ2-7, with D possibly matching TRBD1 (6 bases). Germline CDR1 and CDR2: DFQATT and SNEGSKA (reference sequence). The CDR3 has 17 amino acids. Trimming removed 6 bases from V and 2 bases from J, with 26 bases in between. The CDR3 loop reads CSARILGTPQGPYEQYF. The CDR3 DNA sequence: TGCAGTGCCAGGATCCTCGGGACGCCGCAGGGGCCCTACGAGCAGTACTTC.

CDR3 in DNA: TGTGCCACCCAACCTCACTCTTACGAGCAGTACTTC. The encoded protein is CATQPHSYEQYF. This sequence joins TRBV6-1 and TRBJ2-7; D unclear. The CDR3 has 12 amino acids. The germline V gene encodes CDR1 MNHNS and CDR2 SASEGT. The germline V and J ends were trimmed by 10 bases and 4 bases, with 14 bases remaining between them.

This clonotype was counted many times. The CDR3 loop is CASSLGPPLTDTQYF. CDR3 DNA sequence: TGTGCCAGCAGTTTGGGCCCCCCCCTCACAGATACGCAGTATTTT. J is TRBJ2-3 and V is TRBV27; the D is unclear. Per the germline V gene, CDR1 is MNHEY and CDR2 is SMNVEV (reference sequence). V was trimmed by 3 bases and J by 2 bases, leaving 12 bases between them. The CDR3 covers 15 residues.

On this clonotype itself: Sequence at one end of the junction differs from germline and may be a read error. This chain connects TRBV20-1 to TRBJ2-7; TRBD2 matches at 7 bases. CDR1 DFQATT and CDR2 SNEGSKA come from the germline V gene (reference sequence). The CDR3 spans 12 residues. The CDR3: CGGGGGNYVQYF. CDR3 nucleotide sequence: TGCGGGGGGGGGGGGGGAAACTACGTGCAGTACTTC.